The clone carrying this T cell receptor beta chain was picked up many times. Germline V gene lookup returns CDR1 SGHRS and CDR2 YFSETQ. V dropped 3 bases and J dropped 2; count of bases not matched to a gene: 1. CDR3 length: 14 amino acids. These data belong to a study of spatial heterogeneity in lung cancer. TCRdb itself ran the 5' RACE reads through MiXCR, one entry per CDR3 protein. In the table there are about 38,000 distinct CDR3 sequences, roughly 7.4% of which are singletons. The time point is: sample taken at primary tumor resection. Whole RNA, which was extracted from tumor, nontumor lung tissue or frozen PBMC, was sequenced without any cell sorting.

This receptor was identified in a male donor with early-stage non-small cell lung cancer. The chain has TRBV5-1 and TRBJ2-1; 8 bases match TRBD1. Here the sequenced sample was PBMCs, taken at surgery. CDR3 residues: CASSSGQAYNEQFF. The CDR3, as DNA: TGCGCCAGCAGCTCGGGACAGGCCTACAATGAGCAGTTCTTC.